Presented here are 29 T cell receptor beta chains from one specimen sequenced in a study of blood T cell repertoires in COVID-19. Clones were read by immunoSEQ multiplex PCR, and TCRdb kept only the in-frame ones, dropping some. The sample has roughly 55,000 clones, 90% seen once. The material sequenced was peripheral blood. The receptors were sampled from a human donor with active COVID-19. The donor label of this sample is uncertain.

This chain links TRBV12-5 with TRBJ2-1, with D maybe TRBD1 (6 bases). The V and J ends lost 4 bases and 4 bases respectively, with 14 bases between them. From germline, CDR1 is LGHNT and CDR2 FRNRAP. This CDR3 is built from 15 residues. This CDR3 reads CASGSSDRKYNEQFF. CDR3 in DNA: TGTGCTAGTGGTTCCTCGGACAGAAAATACAATGAGCAGTTCTTC.

The genes are TRBV15 and TRBJ1-2, with a weak D call TRBD1 (6 bases). CDR1 LNHNV and CDR2 YYDKDF come from the germline V gene (reference sequence). CDR3 length: 14 residues. The V end was cut by 0 bases, the J end by 8 bases, with 13 bases between. The DNA for the CDR3 is TGTGCCACCAGCAGAGATAGGGGGTTAGGAGGCTACACCTTC. Its translation: CATSRDRGLGGYTF.

The rearrangement joins TRBV24-1 to TRBJ2-3; 8 bases match TRBD2. Trimming removed 7 bases from V and 5 bases from J; junction bases left unmatched: 7. This CDR3 contains 14 residues. Germline V gene lookup returns CDR1 KGHDR and CDR2 SFDVKD. Written as DNA, the CDR3 is TGTGCCACCAGCGGGGGGGGGCCGGTAGATACGCAGTATTTT. This codes for CATSGGGPVDTQYF.

The V gene is TRBV7-6, the J gene TRBJ2-7; perhaps TRBD2 as D (7 bases). Trimming stripped 5 bases from V and 4 bases from J, with 15 bases between. This CDR3 has 14 residues. Germline loops: CDR1 SGHVS, CDR2 FNYEAQ. The CDR3 is CASSGGGGTYEQYF. In DNA form, the CDR3 reads TGTGCCAGCAGCGGGGGAGGGGGGACTTACGAGCAGTACTTC.

This clone was detected only a few times. The V call is TRBV6-6, the J call TRBJ1-3, with 7 bases that match TRBD1. The CDR3 length is 13 residues. V gave up 5 bases and J gave up 7 bases; unmatched junction bases: 5. The germline gives CDR1 MNHNY, CDR2 SVGAGI (reference sequence). The CDR3 here is CASSPTGANTIYF. In nucleotides, the CDR3 is TGTGCCAGCAGTCCTACAGGGGCCAACACCATATATTTT.

The rearrangement joins TRBV5-5 to TRBJ2-4; the D is unclear. The germline V gene has CDR1 SGHKS and CDR2 YYEKEE (reference sequence). The CDR3 is made up of 16 amino acids. Trimming left V 0 bases short and J 0 bases short, with 10 bases between. In DNA, the CDR3 is TGTGCCAGCAGCTTGGATCAGATATTAGCCAAAAACATTCAGTACTTC. Its translation is CASSLDQILAKNIQYF. Based on the CDR3 plus reference TRBV5-5 and TRBJ2-4, the full variable domain is DAGVTQSPTHLIKTRGQQVTLRCSPISGHKSVSWYQQVLGQGPQFIFQYYEKEERGRGNFPDRFSARQFPNYSSELNVNALLLGDSALYLCASSLDQILAKNIQYFGAGTRLSVL.

This chain links TRBV10-3 with TRBJ2-2; 8 positions match TRBD1. In germline, CDR1 is ENHRY, CDR2 SYGVKD. This CDR3 contains 14 residues. The V and J ends lost 8 bases and 2 bases, in that order; junction bases with no gene match: 4. In DNA, the CDR3 is TGTGCCATCGCGGGACAGGACAACACCGGGGAGCTGTTTTTT. It is translated as CAIAGQDNTGELFF.

The V gene is TRBV28, the J gene TRBJ2-3; a possible D gene is TRBD2 (7 bases). The germline V and J ends were trimmed by 7 bases and 5 bases, with 19 bases remaining between them. This CDR3 spans 15 amino acids. In germline, CDR1 is MDHEN, CDR2 SYDVKM. The CDR3 spells CASTPLGGGKDTQYF. As DNA, the CDR3 is TGTGCCAGCACTCCCTTGGGAGGGGGAAAAGATACGCAGTATTTT.

The chain has TRBV6-6 and TRBJ1-2, with D perhaps matching TRBD1 (6 bases). Germline lookup yields CDR1 MNHNY and CDR2 SVGAGI (reference sequence). Trimming took off 10 bases at V and 8 bases at J, with 17 bases between the two ends. CDR3 length: 12 residues. The CDR3 region is CATEGGALGYTF. The CDR3 DNA is TGTGCCACCGAAGGGGGGGCGCTAGGCTACACCTTC.

The gene calls are TRBV2 and TRBJ2-1; TRBD2 matches 12 bases. Trimming at V came to 6 bases and at J to 3 bases, leaving 6 bases not matched to a gene. The CDR3 is made up of 16 amino acids. Per germline, CDR1 SNHLY and CDR2 FYNNEI. The CDR3 here is CASSPRTSGNYNEQFF. CDR3 bases: TGTGCCAGCAGCCCCCGGACTAGCGGGAACTACAATGAGCAGTTCTTC.

The chain employs TRBV7-2 and TRBJ2-2; a weak D match, TRBD1 (5 bases). V lost 2 bases, J lost 5 bases, and 9 bases lay in between. The CDR3 is 14 amino acids. Per the germline V gene, CDR1 is SGHTA and CDR2 is FQGNSA. In DNA form, the CDR3 reads TGTGCCAGCAGCTTAAGACAGCTTACCGGGGAGCTGTTTTTT. Residues: CASSLRQLTGELFF.

This chain links TRBV6-5 with TRBJ2-7; 8 nucleotides align to TRBD2. The CDR3 extends over 15 amino acids. J was trimmed by 2 bases and V by 5 bases; bases with no gene match: 8. Per germline, CDR1 MNHEY and CDR2 SVGAGI. The CDR3 sequence is CASSRGGGLPYEQYF. DNA of the CDR3: TGTGCCAGCAGTCGGGGGGGAGGGCTACCCTACGAGCAGTACTTC.

CDR3 coding DNA: TGTGCCAGCAGCCAAGATGCCGGGAGCTCCTACAATGAGCAGTTCTTC. It translates to CASSQDAGSSYNEQFF. The chain has TRBV3-1 (or the pseudogene TRBV3-2) and TRBJ2-1; possibly TRBD2 for D (6 bases). Germline V CDR1 and CDR2: LGHDT, YNNKEL (reference sequence). Trimming cost V 0 bases and J 0 bases, with 9 bases left between them. This CDR3 region has 16 residues.

This rearrangement joins TRBV9 to TRBJ1-5; D might be TRBD1 (6 bases). The germline CDR1 and CDR2 sequences are SGDLS and YYNGEE. The CDR3 is made up of 13 amino acids. V was cut by 1 base and J by 7 bases, with 9 bases left in between. The CDR3 spells CASSVNRDQPQHF. Here the CDR3 DNA reads TGTGCCAGCAGCGTAAACAGGGACCAGCCCCAGCATTTT. Full variable domain (outside the CDR3, taken from reference TRBV9 and TRBJ1-5): DSGVTQTPKHLITATGQRVTLRCSPRSGDLSVYWYQQSLDQGLQFLIQYYNGEERAKGNILERFSAQQFPDLHSELNLSSLELGDSALYFCASSVNRDQPQHFGDGTRLSIL.

This clone was found a few times. The rearrangement joins TRBV6-4 to TRBJ2-1; the match to TRBD1 covers 7 bases. V shed 5 bases and J 4 bases; nucleotides not matched to a gene: 8. CDR3 length equals 15 residues. Per the germline V gene, CDR1 is MRHNA and CDR2 is SNTAGT. CDR3 coding DNA: TGTGCCAGCAGTAACGGGACAGAGGGGTACAATGAGCAGTTCTTC. It is translated as CASSNGTEGYNEQFF.

The chain recombines TRBV6-6 with TRBJ2-7; 7 bases are shared with TRBD1. CDR1 MNHNY and CDR2 SVGAGI come from the germline V gene (reference sequence). The CDR3 has 14 residues. After removal of 2 bases from V and 4 bases from J, the junction contained 5 bases not matched to a gene. CDR3 coding DNA: TGTGCCAGCAGTTACACCCGGGACAGTTACGAGCAGTACTTC. Translating gives CASSYTRDSYEQYF.

The V and J genes are TRBV6-5 and TRBJ2-3; 11 nucleotides match TRBD1. Germline loops: CDR1 MNHEY, CDR2 SVGAGI. CDR3 length: 16 amino acids. Trimming at V came to 0 bases and at J to 7 bases, leaving 6 bases not matched to a gene. In DNA, the CDR3 is TGTGCCAGCAGTTACTCCGGGACAGGGGGATCAAATACGCAGTATTTT. Its protein is CASSYSGTGGSNTQYF.

The J gene is TRBJ2-3, the V gene TRBV6-5, with 8 positions matching TRBD1. V trimming: 0 bases; J trimming: 4 bases; junction bases outside the gene matches: 6. Germline values: CDR1 MNHEY, CDR2 SVGAGI. The CDR3 contains 16 residues. The CDR3 reads CASSYSSDRVADTQYF. The CDR3 DNA sequence: TGTGCCAGCAGTTACTCCTCGGACAGGGTCGCAGATACGCAGTATTTT.

This clone was recorded once. V gene TRBV30 combines with J gene TRBJ2-1; 7 nucleotides agree with TRBD2. This CDR3 has 13 residues. With 8 bases clipped from V and 4 bases from J, the junction kept 8 bases outside the gene matches. CDR1 and CDR2 from the germline V gene are GTSNPN and SVGIG (reference sequence). CDR3 region: CAAAGTKYNEQFF. The CDR3 DNA reads as TGTGCCGCCGCCGGGACTAAATACAATGAGCAGTTCTTC.

In regard to this clone: Its ends do not fully match the called genes, so a read error is possible. The chain links TRBV5-6 to TRBJ2-3, with D maybe TRBD2 (5 bases). Germline assignment: CDR1 SGHDT and CDR2 YYEEEE. CDR3 length: 16 residues. This chain's CDR3 is CATSGGQATRADTQYF. The CDR3 DNA reads TGTGCCACCAGCGGTGGGCAGGCCACGAGGGCAGATACGCAGTATTTT.

This CDR3 is CAISDLSGETQYF. CDR3 in DNA: TGTGCCATCAGTGATCTGTCCGGAGAGACCCAGTACTTC. The chain recombines TRBV10-3 with TRBJ2-5; D uncertain. V lost 3 bases and J 4 bases, leaving 9 bases between the germline ends. CDR1 is ENHRY, CDR2 SYGVKD, per germline. CDR3 length equals 13 residues.

The chain is built from TRBV5-4 and TRBJ2-7; 11 nucleotides align to TRBD2. With 4 bases clipped from V and 3 bases from J, the junction kept 6 bases outside the gene matches. Germline V CDR1 and CDR2: SGHNT, YYREEE (reference sequence). This CDR3 has 15 residues. CDR3 in amino acids: CASSGGTSGDYEQYF. The CDR3 DNA reads as TGTGCCAGCAGCGGCGGGACTAGCGGAGACTACGAGCAGTACTTC.

The genes are TRBV27 and TRBJ1-2, with D possibly matching TRBD1 (6 bases). Deletions cut 4 bases from V and 7 bases from J, with 16 bases between. Germline CDR1 MNHEY, CDR2 SMNVEV (reference sequence). This CDR3 comprises 14 residues. CDR3: CASSWTASSSGYTF. Here the CDR3 DNA reads TGTGCCAGCAGTTGGACAGCTTCGTCTAGTGGCTACACCTTC.

This rearrangement joins TRBV27 to TRBJ2-5, with TRBD1 identical over 7 bases. The CDR3 runs to 15 residues. V dropped 5 bases and J dropped 1; count of bases not matched to a gene: 7. Germline loops: CDR1 MNHEY, CDR2 SMNVEV (reference sequence). CDR3 in amino acids: CASSAYTGAQETQYF. The CDR3, as DNA: TGTGCCAGCAGTGCGTACACAGGGGCCCAAGAGACCCAGTACTTC.

The rearrangement links TRBV5-1 to TRBJ1-1; TRBD1 agrees at 9 bases. The length of the CDR3 is 14 residues. V shed 4 bases, J shed 9 bases, and the junction held 10 bases outside the gene matches. Looked up from germline, CDR1 is SGHRS and CDR2 is YFSETQ. CDR3 nucleotide sequence: TGCGCCAGCAGCCCTGGGACAGGGTCGGCGAAAGCTTTCTTT. Translating gives CASSPGTGSAKAFF.

The chain has TRBV5-4 and TRBJ2-7; D gene uncertain. Deletions cut 2 bases from V and 1 base from J, with 7 bases between. The CDR3 is made up of 13 amino acids. The germline gives CDR1 SGHNT, CDR2 YYREEE (reference sequence). CDR3: CASSFGASYEQYF. The CDR3 DNA reads TGTGCCAGCAGCTTTGGAGCTTCCTACGAGCAGTACTTC.

The V and J genes are TRBV2 and TRBJ2-7, with D perhaps TRBD2 (6 bases). V lost 6 bases and J lost 4, with 16 bases in between. CDR3 size: 14 residues. The germline V gene has CDR1 SNHLY and CDR2 FYNNEI. CDR3 DNA sequence: TGTGCCAGCAGCCCGGGAGTAGCCCTTTACGAGCAGTACTTC. Amino acids: CASSPGVALYEQYF.

The chain links TRBV2 to TRBJ2-7, with TRBD1 matching over 10 bases. V was clipped by 8 bases and J by 3 bases; unmatched bases: 4. Germline V gene data show CDR1 as SNHLY and CDR2 as FYNNEI. This CDR3 has 13 residues. This chain's CDR3 is CASQDRGGYEQYV. In DNA form, the CDR3 reads TGTGCCAGCCAGGACAGGGGGGGCTACGAGCAGTACGTC.

The chain is built from TRBV5-6 and TRBJ1-2; D is unresolved. The CDR3 has 12 amino acids. Trimming took 4 bases from V and 4 from J, leaving 8 bases between them. Germline V gene sequence: CDR1 SGHDT, CDR2 YYEEEE. The CDR3 is CASSNYTYGYTF. The CDR3 DNA sequence: TGTGCCAGCAGCAACTACACCTATGGCTACACCTTC.